Following are 20 T cell receptor beta chains from one sample sequenced in a study of shared clonotypes between healthy human individuals (dated by TCRdb to 2018 to 2021). Libraries were prepared through the immunoSEQ multiplex PCR assay. Drawn from immuneACCESS, this table holds only the in-frame rearrangements with V and J called that TCRdb kept. Clones are partly lost; checked studies trace under half to an unresolved V gene and leave the rest unexplained. For this sample the table gives about 2 million clones, of which 85% to 95% were detected only once. About 0.13% of the sample rests with the top ten. Specimen: naive CD4+ T cells sorted from blood. The meaning of the sample's cell subset or site label: CD45RA+ positively selected. All receptors derive from a man aged 18 to 35 in good health.

The chain recombines TRBV19 with TRBJ1-3; D is possibly TRBD1 (5 bases). This CDR3 contains 16 residues. From germline, CDR1 is LNHDA and CDR2 SQIVND (reference sequence). Between the trimmed V and J ends, which lost 3 bases and 2 bases, there was a span of 14 bases. CDR3 nucleotides: TGTGCCAGTAGTATCACTGGACAAGGCGCTGGAAACACCATATATTTT. As protein: CASSITGQGAGNTIYF. Full variable domain (missing parts from reference TRBV19 and TRBJ1-3): DGGITQSPKYLFRKEGQNVTLSCEQNLNHDAMYWYRQDPGQGLRLIYYSQIVNDFQKGDIAEGYSVSREKKESFPLTVTSAQKNPTAFYLCASSITGQGAGNTIYFGEGSWLTVV.

The chain carries TRBV2 and TRBJ2-2; a weak D match, TRBD2 (5 bases). V lost 0 bases to trimming and J lost 1 base, with 12 bases between them. This CDR3 is 17 amino acids long. CDR1 SNHLY and CDR2 FYNNEI come from the germline V gene. CDR3 sequence: CASSEAFAGGNTGELFF. CDR3 bases: TGTGCCAGCAGTGAAGCTTTCGCGGGCGGGAACACCGGGGAGCTGTTTTTT.

V and J are TRBV5-4 and TRBJ2-7, with D tentatively TRBD1 (5 bases). In germline, CDR1 is SGHNT, CDR2 YYREEE (reference sequence). The V end was cut by 4 bases, the J end by 2 bases, with 10 bases between. The CDR3 totals 13 residues. Here the CDR3 DNA reads TGTGCCAGCAGCAACCAGGGTACCTACGAGCAGTACTTC. Translating gives CASSNQGTYEQYF.

This rearrangement joins TRBV10-3 to TRBJ1-1; D ambiguous. V was shortened by 7 bases and J by 1 base, with 10 bases between the two germline ends. This CDR3 has 13 residues. The germline CDR1 and CDR2 sequences are ENHRY and SYGVKD. This chain's CDR3 is CAITDIPNTEAFF. The CDR3, as DNA: TGTGCCATCACGGATATACCGAACACTGAAGCTTTCTTT.

V usage is TRBV2 and J usage is TRBJ1-1; possibly TRBD1 for D (6 bases). This CDR3 has 14 residues. V was pared by 4 bases and J by 1 base, with 10 bases between. From germline, CDR1 is SNHLY and CDR2 FYNNEI. The CDR3 here is CASSVGRGNTEAFF. The DNA for the CDR3 is TGTGCCAGCAGTGTGGGCAGGGGGAACACTGAAGCTTTCTTT.

This rearrangement joins TRBV7-9 to TRBJ2-2, with a possible D match to TRBD1 (5 bases). Per germline, CDR1 SEHNR and CDR2 FQNEAQ (reference sequence). The CDR3 is made up of 13 amino acids. V was trimmed by 5 bases and J by 6 bases, leaving 10 bases between them. CDR3 residues: CASSIQGPGELFF. The CDR3 nucleotides read TGTGCCAGCAGCATTCAGGGTCCCGGGGAGCTGTTTTTT.

CDR3 coding DNA: TGTGCCAGAAGCGTTACAGAGATCTACGAGCAGTACTTC. Translated, it gives CARSVTEIYEQYF. This chain uses TRBV5-3 with TRBJ2-7; D remains unclear. TRBV5-3 is identified as an open reading frame with a role that is uncertain. The CDR3 covers 13 residues. V lost 4 bases, J lost 3 bases, and 11 bases lay in between.

The rearrangement links TRBV11-2 to TRBJ2-3; 7 bases line up with TRBD1. V shed 3 bases and J 9 bases; nucleotides not matched to a gene: 3. Germline-derived CDR1 and CDR2 are SGHAT and FQNNGV. This CDR3 spans 12 amino acids. CDR3: CASSLTGLTQYF. The CDR3 DNA reads as TGTGCCAGCAGCTTGACAGGGTTGACGCAGTATTTT.

The genes are TRBV6-1 and TRBJ1-4; a possible D gene is TRBD1 (5 bases). CDR3 length: 15 amino acids. V lost 7 bases to trimming and J lost 2 bases, with 14 bases between them. The germline gives CDR1 MNHNS, CDR2 SASEGT. In DNA, the CDR3 is TGTGCCAGCACTTTCCTCCAGGGCACTAATGAAAAACTGTTTTTT. This encodes CASTFLQGTNEKLFF.

In DNA, the CDR3 is TGCGCCAGCAGCCCCGGACAGGGTGGCGAAAAACTGTTTTTT. Translation: CASSPGQGGEKLFF. The V and J genes are TRBV4-1 and TRBJ1-4, with 8 bases identical to TRBD1. Per germline, CDR1 MGHRA and CDR2 YSYEKL. V lost 4 bases to trimming and J lost 8 bases; unmatched junction nucleotides: 6. The CDR3 spans 14 residues.

V and J are TRBV28 and TRBJ1-4, with D uncertain. CDR1 and CDR2 (germline): MDHEN, SYDVKM. This CDR3 contains 14 residues. The germline V and J ends were trimmed by 6 bases and 0 bases, with 8 bases remaining between them. Written as DNA, the CDR3 is TGTGCCAGCAGCAACAGCCCAACTAATGAAAAACTGTTTTTT. It codes for CASSNSPTNEKLFF.

The chain couples TRBV5-1 to TRBJ1-1; D not certain. This CDR3 spans 14 amino acids. V lost 2 bases to trimming and J lost 4 bases, with 12 bases between them. CDR1 is SGHRS, CDR2 YFSETQ, per germline. CDR3 DNA: TGCGCCAGCAGCTTACAAGGGAGGAGCACTGAAGCTTTCTTT. It is translated as CASSLQGRSTEAFF.

In the case of this clone: Other DNA variants within this sample encode the same CDR3. This chain joins TRBV30 and TRBJ1-5; perhaps TRBD1 as D (5 bases). CDR3 length: 14 amino acids. The germline gives CDR1 GTSNPN, CDR2 SVGIG (reference sequence). The V end was cut by 3 bases, the J end by 2 bases, with 11 bases between. The CDR3 loop reads CAWSGGGGNQPQHF. DNA for the CDR3: TGTGCCTGGAGCGGGGGAGGTGGCAATCAGCCCCAGCATTTT.

The chain recombines TRBV18 with TRBJ1-2, with 10 bases aligning to TRBD1. This CDR3 spans 16 amino acids. Looked up from germline, CDR1 is KGHSH and CDR2 is LQKENI. The V gene end was trimmed by 3 bases and the J gene end by 0 bases; junction bases not matched to a gene: 4. The CDR3 spells CASSPGQGNSNYGYTF. In nucleotides, the CDR3 is TGTGCCAGCTCACCGGGACAGGGGAATTCTAACTATGGCTACACCTTC.

The CDR3 coding sequence is TGCGCCAGCAGCTTGGGCGGGGGATTGGGAGAGACCCAGTACTTC. Protein: CASSLGGGLGETQYF. The rearrangement links TRBV5-1 to TRBJ2-5; the match to TRBD2 covers 7 bases. The CDR3 extends over 15 amino acids. The J segment lost 4 bases and the V segment lost 0 bases, leaving 6 bases of the junction unmatched. CDR1 is SGHRS and CDR2 is YFSETQ in the germline V gene.

V and J are TRBV7-2 and TRBJ1-1, with a tentative D call TRBD1 (5 bases). V lost 5 bases and J 5 bases, leaving 15 bases between the germline ends. This CDR3 is built from 14 residues. Germline lookup yields CDR1 SGHTA and CDR2 FQGNSA. As DNA, the CDR3 is TGTGCCAGCAGCACCTCGAGGGGAGGAACTGAAGCTTTCTTT. Amino acid sequence: CASSTSRGGTEAFF. The entire variable domain, with the rest obtained from reference TRBV7-2 and TRBJ1-1, is as follows: GAGVSQSPSNKVTEKGKDVELRCDPISGHTALYWYRQSLGQGLEFLIYFQGNSAPDKSGLPSDRFSAERTGGSVSTLTIQRTQQEDSAVYLCASSTSRGGTEAFFGQGTRLTVV.

The J gene is TRBJ1-3, the V gene TRBV7-9; tentative D call: TRBD1 (5 bases). V lost 3 bases, J lost 0 bases, and 15 bases lay in between. The CDR3 has 17 amino acids. Germline V gene lookup returns CDR1 SEHNR and CDR2 FQNEAQ (reference sequence). The CDR3 sequence is CASSFSPGHHSGNTIYF. The DNA of the CDR3 is TGTGCCAGCAGCTTTTCTCCAGGGCACCACTCTGGAAACACCATATATTTT.

The V call is TRBV6-5, the J call TRBJ1-4; D perhaps matches TRBD1 (5 bases). V was clipped by 2 bases and J by 8 bases, with 12 bases between them. Germline V gene lookup returns CDR1 MNHEY and CDR2 SVGAGI. This CDR3 has 14 amino acids. The CDR3 sequence is CASSYGGVGEKLFF. For the CDR3, the DNA is TGTGCCAGCAGTTACGGGGGGGTCGGCGAAAAACTGTTTTTT.

With respect to this clone: This specimen includes other DNA sequences encoding the same CDR3. The V gene is TRBV5-1, the J gene TRBJ2-7; D unresolved. Germline-derived CDR1 and CDR2 are SGHRS and YFSETQ. The CDR3 sequence is 11 residues long. V lost 4 bases and J 4 bases, leaving 6 bases between the germline ends. The CDR3 spells CASSDYYEQYF. Here the CDR3 DNA reads TGCGCCAGCAGCGATTATTACGAGCAGTACTTC.

As regards this clone: This same CDR3 is encoded by further DNA sequences in the sample. The gene calls are TRBV18 and TRBJ2-2; D not certain. Germline CDR1 KGHSH, CDR2 LQKENI. This CDR3 contains 14 residues. V was cut by 3 bases and J by 1 base, with 6 bases left in between. CDR3: CASSPSGNTGELFF. DNA of the CDR3: TGTGCCAGCTCACCCTCAGGGAACACCGGGGAGCTGTTTTTT.